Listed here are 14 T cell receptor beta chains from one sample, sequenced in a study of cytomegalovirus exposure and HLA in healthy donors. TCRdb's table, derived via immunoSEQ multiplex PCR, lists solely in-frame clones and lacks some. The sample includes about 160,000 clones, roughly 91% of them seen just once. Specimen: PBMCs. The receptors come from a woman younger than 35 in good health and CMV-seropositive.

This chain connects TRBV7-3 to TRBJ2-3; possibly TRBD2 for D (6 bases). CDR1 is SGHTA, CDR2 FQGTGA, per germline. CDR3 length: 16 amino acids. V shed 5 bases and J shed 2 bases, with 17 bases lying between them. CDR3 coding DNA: TGTGCCAGCAGCCCCACTAGCACCGCCTCCACAGATACGCAGTATTTT. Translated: CASSPTSTASTDTQYF.

The CDR3 DNA follows: TGTGCCAGCAGCTACCAAAATCCAGGCCGTGGGAGCACCGGGGAGCTGTTTTTT. This codes for CASSYQNPGRGSTGELFF. The chain carries TRBV7-2 and TRBJ2-2; D might be TRBD2 (5 bases). Germline V lookup: CDR1 SGHTA, CDR2 FQGNSA. The CDR3 runs to 18 residues. Between the trimmed V and J ends, which lost 4 bases and 4 bases, there was a span of 22 bases.

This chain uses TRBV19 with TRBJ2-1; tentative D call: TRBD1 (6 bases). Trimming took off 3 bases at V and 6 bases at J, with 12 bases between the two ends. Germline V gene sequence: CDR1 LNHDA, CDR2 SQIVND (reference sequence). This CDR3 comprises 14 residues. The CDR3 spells CASSIQGQFNEQFF. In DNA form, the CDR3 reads TGTGCCAGTAGTATCCAGGGGCAGTTCAATGAGCAGTTCTTC.

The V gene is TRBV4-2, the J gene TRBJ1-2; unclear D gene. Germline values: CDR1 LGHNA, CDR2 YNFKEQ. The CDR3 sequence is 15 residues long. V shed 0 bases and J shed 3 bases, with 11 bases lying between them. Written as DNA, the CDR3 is TGTGCCAGCAGCCAAGAAGTCAGTACCTACTATGGCTACACCTTC. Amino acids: CASSQEVSTYYGYTF.

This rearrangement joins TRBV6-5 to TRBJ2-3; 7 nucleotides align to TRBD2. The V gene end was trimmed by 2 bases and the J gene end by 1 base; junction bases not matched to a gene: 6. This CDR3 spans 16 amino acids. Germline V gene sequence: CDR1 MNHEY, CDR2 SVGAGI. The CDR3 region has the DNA TGTGCCAGCAGTTACGTTCCTAGCGGCGGCACAGATACGCAGTATTTT. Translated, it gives CASSYVPSGGTDTQYF.

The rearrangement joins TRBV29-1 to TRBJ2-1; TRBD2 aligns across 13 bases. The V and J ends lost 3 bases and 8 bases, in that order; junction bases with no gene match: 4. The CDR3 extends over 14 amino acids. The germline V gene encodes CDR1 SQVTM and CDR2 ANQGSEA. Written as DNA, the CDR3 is TGCAGCGTTGAGACTAGCGGGAGGAGGTATGAGCAGTTCTTC. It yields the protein CSVETSGRRYEQFF.

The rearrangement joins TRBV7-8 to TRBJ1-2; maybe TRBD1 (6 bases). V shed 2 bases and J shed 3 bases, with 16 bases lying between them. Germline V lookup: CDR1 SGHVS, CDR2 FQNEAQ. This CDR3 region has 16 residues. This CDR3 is CASSLSLQGLYYGYTF. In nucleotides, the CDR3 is TGTGCCAGCAGCTTATCGCTACAGGGCTTGTACTATGGCTACACCTTC.

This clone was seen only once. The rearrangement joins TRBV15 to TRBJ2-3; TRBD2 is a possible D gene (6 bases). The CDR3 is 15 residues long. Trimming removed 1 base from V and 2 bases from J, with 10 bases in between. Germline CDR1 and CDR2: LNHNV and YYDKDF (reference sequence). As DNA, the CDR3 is TGTGCCACCAGCAGAGGGGCGGGGTACACAGATACGCAGTATTTT. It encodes CATSRGAGYTDTQYF.

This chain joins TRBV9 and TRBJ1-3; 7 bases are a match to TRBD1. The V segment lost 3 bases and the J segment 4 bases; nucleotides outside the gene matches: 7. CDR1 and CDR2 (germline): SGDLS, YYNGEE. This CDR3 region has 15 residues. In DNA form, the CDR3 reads TGTGCCAGCAGCGGACCCGGGACAGTAGGAAACACCATATATTTT. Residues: CASSGPGTVGNTIYF.

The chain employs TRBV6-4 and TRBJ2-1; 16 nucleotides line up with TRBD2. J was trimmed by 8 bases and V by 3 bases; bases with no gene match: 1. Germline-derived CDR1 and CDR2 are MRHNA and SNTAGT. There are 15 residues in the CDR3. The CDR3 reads CASSDGTSGRDEQFF. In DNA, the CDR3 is TGTGCCAGCAGTGATGGGACTAGCGGGAGGGATGAGCAGTTCTTC.

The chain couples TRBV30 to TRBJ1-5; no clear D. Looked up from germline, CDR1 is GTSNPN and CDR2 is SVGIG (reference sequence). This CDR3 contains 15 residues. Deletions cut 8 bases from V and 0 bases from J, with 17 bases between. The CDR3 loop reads CAMDFRIGSNQPQHF. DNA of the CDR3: TGTGCCATGGACTTTAGGATAGGTAGCAATCAGCCCCAGCATTTT.

The CDR3 coding sequence is TGTGCCAGCAGCTTAGGCGGCAACCAAGAGACCCAGTACTTC. This encodes CASSLGGNQETQYF. The V gene is TRBV7-6, the J gene TRBJ2-5; D is ambiguous. Deletions cut 1 base from V and 0 bases from J, with 6 bases between. Germline assignment: CDR1 SGHVS and CDR2 FNYEAQ. CDR3 length: 14 residues.

The CDR3 sequence: CASSFQGANEKLFF. DNA for the CDR3: TGTGCCAGCAGTTTTCAGGGGGCTAATGAAAAACTGTTTTTT. This sequence joins TRBV28 and TRBJ1-4; 7 bases fit TRBD1. V trimming: 3 bases; J trimming: 3 bases; junction bases outside the gene matches: 1. CDR3 length: 14 residues. CDR1 is MDHEN and CDR2 is SYDVKM in the germline V gene.

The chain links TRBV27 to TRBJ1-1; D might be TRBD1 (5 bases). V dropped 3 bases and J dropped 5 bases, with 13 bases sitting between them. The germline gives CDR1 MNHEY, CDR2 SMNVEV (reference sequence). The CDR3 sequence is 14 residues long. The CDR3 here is CASSFNRGGTEAFF. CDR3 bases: TGTGCCAGCAGTTTTAATAGGGGTGGGACTGAAGCTTTCTTT.